These 14 T cell receptor beta chains share one sample of origin, sequenced in a study of blood T cell repertoires in COVID-19. TCRdb's table, derived via immunoSEQ multiplex PCR, lists solely in-frame clones and lacks some. The sample records tens of thousands of clones, about nine tenths being singletons. Specimen: peripheral blood. Source of these receptors: a woman of 80 years or more with acute or convalescent COVID-19.

V and J are TRBV11-3 and TRBJ2-1, with 9 bases matching TRBD1. The CDR3 is 15 amino acids. Trimming took 6 bases from V and 5 from J; bases not matched to a gene: 8. CDR1 and CDR2 (germline): SGHNT, YENEEA. CDR3 in amino acids: CASSSGGTGNNEQFF. DNA for the CDR3: TGTGCCAGCAGTTCTGGGGGGACAGGGAACAATGAGCAGTTCTTC. The whole variable domain, remainder taken from reference TRBV11-3 and TRBJ2-1, is EAGVVQSPRYKIIEKKQPVAFWCNPISGHNTLYWYLQNLGQGPELLIRYENEEAVDDSQLPKDRFSAERLKGVDSTLKIQPAELGDSAVYLCASSSGGTGNNEQFFGPGTRLTVL.

V usage is TRBV5-1 and J usage is TRBJ2-6, with 8 nucleotides matching TRBD1. From germline, CDR1 is SGHRS and CDR2 YFSETQ. The CDR3 runs 18 residues. V was clipped by 4 bases and J by 2 bases; unmatched bases: 11. This CDR3 reads CASSPLQGEVTGANVLTF. As DNA, the CDR3 is TGCGCCAGCAGCCCCCTACAGGGGGAAGTAACTGGGGCCAACGTCCTGACTTTC.

The chain uses TRBV29-1 and TRBJ2-7; 12 bases match TRBD2. This CDR3 is built from 13 residues. The trim removed 6 bases at V and 7 bases at J, leaving 7 bases unmatched. Germline-derived CDR1 and CDR2 are SQVTM and ANQGSEA. CDR3 loop: CSVPGLAGEEQYF. The CDR3 DNA reads as TGCAGCGTCCCGGGACTAGCGGGTGAAGAGCAGTACTTC.

The chain has TRBV25-1 and TRBJ2-3; the match to TRBD2 covers 11 bases. The CDR3 has 15 residues. The germline V gene encodes CDR1 MGHDK and CDR2 SYGVNS. V gave up 3 bases and J gave up 1 base; unmatched junction bases: 0. Written as DNA, the CDR3 is TGTGCCAGCAGTGATAGCGGGGGGGGCACAGATACGCAGTATTTT. Encoded protein: CASSDSGGGTDTQYF.

V usage is TRBV6-4 and J usage is TRBJ2-3; maybe TRBD1 (6 bases). The germline gives CDR1 MRHNA, CDR2 SNTAGT. V was clipped by 2 bases and J by 6 bases, with 15 bases between them. There are 15 residues in the CDR3. CDR3 sequence: CASSDIAGTTDTQYF. In nucleotides, the CDR3 is TGTGCCAGCAGTGACATAGCAGGGACAACCGATACGCAGTATTTT.

The J gene is TRBJ2-5, the V gene TRBV29-1; possibly TRBD2 for D (5 bases). This CDR3 is 13 amino acids long. The germline V gene encodes CDR1 SQVTM and CDR2 ANQGSEA. Trimming pared 4 bases from V and 6 bases from J, leaving 15 bases between. The chain's CDR3 is CSVGGLRGKTQYF. CDR3 sequence (DNA): TGCAGCGTTGGAGGACTCCGAGGGAAGACCCAGTACTTC.

The gene calls are TRBV25-1 and TRBJ2-2; TRBD1 might be the D (5 bases). This CDR3 is 15 amino acids long. The V end lost 0 bases, the J end lost 5 bases, and 10 bases lay between the germline ends. CDR1 and CDR2 (germline): MGHDK, SYGVNS. The CDR3 here is CASSEYYSGTGELFF. The DNA for the CDR3 is TGTGCCAGCAGTGAATACTACTCAGGGACCGGGGAGCTGTTTTTT. The full variable domain, its missing parts supplied by reference TRBV25-1 and TRBJ2-2, is EADIYQTPRYLVIGTGKKITLECSQTMGHDKMYWYQQDPGMELHLIHYSYGVNSTEKGDLSSESTVSRIRTEHFPLTLESARPSHTSQYLCASSEYYSGTGELFFGEGSRLTVL.

V gene TRBV7-9 combines with J gene TRBJ1-6; D ambiguous. CDR3 length: 13 residues. Trimming pared 8 bases from V and 7 bases from J, leaving 12 bases between. Germline V gene lookup returns CDR1 SEHNR and CDR2 FQNEAQ (reference sequence). The CDR3 reads CASVEAWNSPLHF. The CDR3 region has the DNA TGTGCCAGCGTGGAGGCTTGGAATTCACCCCTCCACTTT.

The chain is built from TRBV6-5 and TRBJ2-2; no clear D. V was pared by 6 bases and J by 7 bases, with 15 bases between. Germline V gives CDR1 MNHEY, CDR2 SVGAGI. The CDR3 has 14 residues. The CDR3 sequence is CASRKLSTYGELFF. CDR3 bases: TGTGCCAGCAGGAAACTAAGTACTTACGGGGAGCTGTTTTTT.

The chain carries TRBV28 and TRBJ1-5; D is perhaps TRBD1 (6 bases). Trimming cost V 4 bases and J 0 bases, with 28 bases left between them. This CDR3 spans 21 amino acids. CDR1 and CDR2 from the germline V gene are MDHEN and SYDVKM. CDR3 bases: TGTGCCAGCAGTTCCCCCTTCAAGCCCTCCCCGACAGGAGATAGCAATCAGCCCCAGCATTTT. Translating it yields CASSSPFKPSPTGDSNQPQHF.

The chain joins TRBV28 to TRBJ2-3; 7 bases map to TRBD2. Germline values: CDR1 MDHEN, CDR2 SYDVKM. The junction had 7 bases not matched to a gene; V was cut back by 7 bases and J by 0 bases. CDR3 size: 15 residues. In DNA, the CDR3 is TGTGCCAGCACCAACGGGAGGTCCAGCACAGATACGCAGTATTTT. Translating it yields CASTNGRSSTDTQYF.

This chain joins TRBV24-1 and TRBJ2-1, with 15 bases fitting TRBD2. Germline CDR1 is KGHDR and CDR2 is SFDVKD. The CDR3 length is 13 residues. V was pared by 3 bases and J by 16 bases, with 3 bases of the junction left unmatched. The CDR3 is CATSDGLAGGPFF. In DNA form, the CDR3 reads TGTGCCACCAGTGATGGACTAGCGGGGGGGCCTTTCTTC.

This chain connects TRBV7-9 to TRBJ1-5; 9 nucleotides line up with TRBD1. The V segment lost 3 bases and the J segment 4 bases; nucleotides outside the gene matches: 7. Germline V gene data show CDR1 as SEHNR and CDR2 as FQNEAQ (reference sequence). The CDR3 is 16 residues long. The CDR3: CASSFGTGTKNQPQHF. Written as DNA, the CDR3 is TGTGCCAGCAGCTTTGGGACAGGGACTAAAAATCAGCCCCAGCATTTT.

This clone has just one count. This chain uses TRBV18 with TRBJ2-2, with 7 bases lining up with TRBD1. This CDR3 has 17 amino acids. Germline CDR1 reads KGHSH; CDR2 reads LQKENI. The V segment lost 4 bases and the J segment 4 bases; nucleotides outside the gene matches: 12. CDR3 coding DNA: TGTGCCAGCTCACGGCAAACAGGGGCCTCACCCACCGGGGAGCTGTTTTTT. Translated, it gives CASSRQTGASPTGELFF.